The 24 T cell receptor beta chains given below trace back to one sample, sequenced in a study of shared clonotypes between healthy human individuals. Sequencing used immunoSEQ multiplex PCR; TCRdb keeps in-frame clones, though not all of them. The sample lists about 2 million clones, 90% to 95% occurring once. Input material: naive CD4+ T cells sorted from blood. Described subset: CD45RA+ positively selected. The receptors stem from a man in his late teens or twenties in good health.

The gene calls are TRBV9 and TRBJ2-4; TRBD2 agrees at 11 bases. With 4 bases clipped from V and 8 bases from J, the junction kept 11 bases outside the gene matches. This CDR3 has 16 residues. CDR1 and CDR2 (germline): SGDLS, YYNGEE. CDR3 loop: CASSPKLAGVSDIQYF. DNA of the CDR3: TGTGCCAGCAGCCCAAAACTAGCGGGAGTGTCTGACATTCAGTACTTC.

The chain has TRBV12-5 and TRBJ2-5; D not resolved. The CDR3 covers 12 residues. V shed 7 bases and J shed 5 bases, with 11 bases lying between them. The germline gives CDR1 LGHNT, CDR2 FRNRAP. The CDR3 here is CASARAAETQYF. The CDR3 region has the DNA TGTGCTAGTGCCCGGGCGGCGGAGACCCAGTACTTC.

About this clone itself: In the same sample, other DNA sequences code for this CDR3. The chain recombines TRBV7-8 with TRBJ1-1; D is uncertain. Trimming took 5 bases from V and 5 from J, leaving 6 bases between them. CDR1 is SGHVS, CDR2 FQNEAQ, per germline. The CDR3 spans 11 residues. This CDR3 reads CASSLDTEAFF. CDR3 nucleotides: TGTGCCAGCAGCCTAGATACTGAAGCTTTCTTT.

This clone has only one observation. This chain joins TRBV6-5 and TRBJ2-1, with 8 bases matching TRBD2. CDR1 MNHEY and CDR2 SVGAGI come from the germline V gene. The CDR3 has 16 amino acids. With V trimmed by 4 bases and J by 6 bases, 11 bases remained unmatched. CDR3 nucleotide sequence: TGTGCCAGCAGTTCCTTGGCCGGGGGGGCGCTCAATGAGCAGTTCTTC. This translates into CASSSLAGGALNEQFF.

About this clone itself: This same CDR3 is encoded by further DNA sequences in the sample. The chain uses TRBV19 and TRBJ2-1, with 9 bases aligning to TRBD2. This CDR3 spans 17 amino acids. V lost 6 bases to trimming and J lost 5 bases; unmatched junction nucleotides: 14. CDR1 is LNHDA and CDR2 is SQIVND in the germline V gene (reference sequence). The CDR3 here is CASSNGGLAGRHNEQFF. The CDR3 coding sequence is TGTGCCAGTAGCAACGGGGGGCTAGCGGGGAGACACAATGAGCAGTTCTTC.

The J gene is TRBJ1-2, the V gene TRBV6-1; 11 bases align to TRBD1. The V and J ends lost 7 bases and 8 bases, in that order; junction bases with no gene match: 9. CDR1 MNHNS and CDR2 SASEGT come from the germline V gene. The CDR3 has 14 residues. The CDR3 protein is CASTQGTGGFGYTF. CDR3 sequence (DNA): TGTGCCAGCACTCAAGGGACAGGGGGTTTCGGCTACACCTTC.

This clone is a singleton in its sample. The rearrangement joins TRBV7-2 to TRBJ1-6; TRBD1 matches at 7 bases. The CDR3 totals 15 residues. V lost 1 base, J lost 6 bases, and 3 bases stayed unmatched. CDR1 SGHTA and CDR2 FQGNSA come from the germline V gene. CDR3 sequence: CASSLEGTVNSPLHF. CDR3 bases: TGTGCCAGCAGCTTAGAGGGGACAGTTAATTCACCCCTCCACTTT. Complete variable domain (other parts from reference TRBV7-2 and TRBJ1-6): GAGVSQSPSNKVTEKGKDVELRCDPISGHTALYWYRQSLGQGLEFLIYFQGNSAPDKSGLPSDRFSAERTGGSVSTLTIQRTQQEDSAVYLCASSLEGTVNSPLHFGNGTRLTVT.

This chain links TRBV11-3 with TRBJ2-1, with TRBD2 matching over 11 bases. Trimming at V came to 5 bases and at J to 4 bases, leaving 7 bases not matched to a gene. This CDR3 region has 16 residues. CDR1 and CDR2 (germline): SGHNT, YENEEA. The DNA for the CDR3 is TGTGCCAGCAGCCCCGGGGGGACTAGCGGATACAATGAGCAGTTCTTC. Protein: CASSPGGTSGYNEQFF.

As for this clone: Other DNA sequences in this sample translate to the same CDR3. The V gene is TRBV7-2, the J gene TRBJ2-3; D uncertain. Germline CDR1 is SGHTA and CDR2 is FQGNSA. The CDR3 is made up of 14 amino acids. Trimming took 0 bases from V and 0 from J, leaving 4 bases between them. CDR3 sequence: CASSLAFSTDTQYF. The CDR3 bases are TGTGCCAGCAGCTTAGCCTTTAGCACAGATACGCAGTATTTT.

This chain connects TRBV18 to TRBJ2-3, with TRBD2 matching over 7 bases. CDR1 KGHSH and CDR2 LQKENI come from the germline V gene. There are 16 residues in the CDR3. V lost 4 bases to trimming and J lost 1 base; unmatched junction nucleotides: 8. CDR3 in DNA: TGTGCCAGCTCACTCACCAGACTAGCCGGCACAGATACGCAGTATTTT. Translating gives CASSLTRLAGTDTQYF.

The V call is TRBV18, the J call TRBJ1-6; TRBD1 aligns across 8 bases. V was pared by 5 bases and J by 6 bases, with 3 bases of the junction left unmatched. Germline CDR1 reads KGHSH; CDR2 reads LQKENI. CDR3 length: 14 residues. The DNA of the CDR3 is TGTGCCAGCTCAATCGACAGGGGTAATTCACCCCTCCACTTT. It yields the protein CASSIDRGNSPLHF.

DNA of the CDR3: TGTGCCAGCAGCTTATCTTGGGACAGGGTCCCTTGCTCCTACGAGCAGTACTTC. The encoded protein is CASSLSWDRVPCSYEQYF. The genes are TRBV7-4 and TRBJ2-7, with 9 bases that match TRBD1. Germline values: CDR1 SGHVT, CDR2 SQSDAQ. CDR3 size: 18 residues. V was pared by 2 bases and J by 0 bases, with 11 bases of the junction left unmatched.

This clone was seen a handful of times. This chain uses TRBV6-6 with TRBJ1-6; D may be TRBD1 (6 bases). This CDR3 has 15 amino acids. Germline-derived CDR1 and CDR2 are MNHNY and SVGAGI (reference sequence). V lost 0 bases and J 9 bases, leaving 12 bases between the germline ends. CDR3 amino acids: CASSYSTQGGSPLHF. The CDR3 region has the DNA TGTGCCAGCAGTTACTCGACACAGGGCGGTTCACCCCTCCACTTT.

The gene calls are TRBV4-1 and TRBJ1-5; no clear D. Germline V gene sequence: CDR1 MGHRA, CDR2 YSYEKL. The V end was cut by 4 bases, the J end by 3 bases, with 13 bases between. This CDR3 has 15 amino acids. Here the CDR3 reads CASSPPDGNNQPQHF. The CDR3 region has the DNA TGCGCCAGCAGCCCCCCGGACGGCAACAATCAGCCCCAGCATTTT.

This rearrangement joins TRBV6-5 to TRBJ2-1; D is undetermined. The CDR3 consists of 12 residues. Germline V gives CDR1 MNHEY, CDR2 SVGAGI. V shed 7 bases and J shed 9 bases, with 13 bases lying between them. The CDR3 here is CASKGSGSEQFF. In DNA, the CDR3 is TGTGCCAGCAAGGGATCTGGCAGTGAGCAGTTCTTC.

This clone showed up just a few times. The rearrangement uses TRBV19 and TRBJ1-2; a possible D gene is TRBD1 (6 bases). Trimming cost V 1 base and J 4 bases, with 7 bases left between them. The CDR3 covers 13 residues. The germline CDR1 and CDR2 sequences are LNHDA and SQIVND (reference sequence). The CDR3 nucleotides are TGTGCCAGTAGTATAGGACAGGTCTATGGCTACACCTTC. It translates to CASSIGQVYGYTF.

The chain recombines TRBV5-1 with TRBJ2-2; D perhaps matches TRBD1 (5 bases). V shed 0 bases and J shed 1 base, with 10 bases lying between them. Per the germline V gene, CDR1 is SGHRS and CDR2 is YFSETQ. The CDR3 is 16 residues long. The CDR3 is CASSLDQGRNTGELFF. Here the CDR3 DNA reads TGCGCCAGCAGCTTGGATCAGGGCCGGAACACCGGGGAGCTGTTTTTT.

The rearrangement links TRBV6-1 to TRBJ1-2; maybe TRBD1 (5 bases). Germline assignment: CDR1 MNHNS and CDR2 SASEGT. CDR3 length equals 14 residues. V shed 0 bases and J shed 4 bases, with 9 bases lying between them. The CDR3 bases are TGTGCCAGCAGTGAAGCGTGGCAGGGCTATGGCTACACCTTC. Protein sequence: CASSEAWQGYGYTF.

As DNA, the CDR3 is TGTGCCAGTTTCCAGGGGGAGAATAATTCACCCCTCCACTTT. Translation gives CASFQGENNSPLHF. This chain links TRBV6-6 with TRBJ1-6, with TRBD1 identical over 7 bases. The germline V gene has CDR1 MNHNY and CDR2 SVGAGI (reference sequence). Trimming cost V 9 bases and J 5 bases; bases outside gene matches: 7. The CDR3 is 14 residues long.

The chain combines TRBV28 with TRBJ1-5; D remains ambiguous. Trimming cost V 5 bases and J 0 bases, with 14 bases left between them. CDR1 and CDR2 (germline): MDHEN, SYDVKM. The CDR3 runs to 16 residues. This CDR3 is CASSPPPDNSNQPQHF. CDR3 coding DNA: TGTGCCAGCAGTCCCCCCCCTGACAATAGCAATCAGCCCCAGCATTTT.

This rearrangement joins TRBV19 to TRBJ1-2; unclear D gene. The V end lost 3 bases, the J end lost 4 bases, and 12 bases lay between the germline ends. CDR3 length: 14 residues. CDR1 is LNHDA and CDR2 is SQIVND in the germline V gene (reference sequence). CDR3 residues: CASSMVLQSYGYTF. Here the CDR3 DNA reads TGTGCCAGTAGTATGGTCCTACAGTCCTATGGCTACACCTTC.

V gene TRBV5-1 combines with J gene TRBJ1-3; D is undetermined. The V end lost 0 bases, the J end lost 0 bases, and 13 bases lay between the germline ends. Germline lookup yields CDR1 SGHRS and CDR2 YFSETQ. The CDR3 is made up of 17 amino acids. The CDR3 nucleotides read TGCGCCAGCAGCTTGGCATCCGGGCTGAACTCTGGAAACACCATATATTTT. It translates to CASSLASGLNSGNTIYF.

The CDR3, as DNA: TGTGCCAGCAGCGTAGCTGGAAGCGGGGGGTGGAATGAGCAGTTCTTC. Its translation is CASSVAGSGGWNEQFF. J is TRBJ2-1 and V is TRBV9, with TRBD2 matching over 9 bases. Trimming at V came to 0 bases and at J to 7 bases, leaving 8 bases not matched to a gene. The CDR3 has 16 amino acids. Germline loops: CDR1 SGDLS, CDR2 YYNGEE.

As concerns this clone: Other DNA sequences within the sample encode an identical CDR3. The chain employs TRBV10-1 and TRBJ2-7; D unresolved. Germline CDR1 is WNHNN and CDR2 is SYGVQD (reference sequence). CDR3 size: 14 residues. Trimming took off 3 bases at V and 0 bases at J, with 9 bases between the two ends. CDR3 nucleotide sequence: TGCGCCAGCAGTGAAGGTGGGCCCTCCTACGAGCAGTACTTC. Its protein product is CASSEGGPSYEQYF.